One sample yielded the 21 T cell receptor beta chains listed below, sequenced in a study of T-cell memory formation after mild COVID-19 (dated by TCRdb to the early 2020s). Library construction relied on 5' RACE. The run used an Illumina NovaSeq 6000. TCRdb ran its own pipeline on the public reads, namely fastp trimming at Q25 and MiXCR clone calling, and kept in-frame beta chains. CDR3 protein sequences are deduplicated, and each keeps its most common genes and DNA. The sample contains 580,000 or so distinct CDR3 sequences, around 15% of them found a single time. About 8.1% of the sample is in the top ten clones. Sequencing was done on a sample of PBMCs or a T cell subset sorted from them (not recorded which). These receptors came from an adult woman who had mild COVID-19 (a few samples of this study predate the infection). The sample titles of this study are shuffled in the database, so cell type and time point are left out; the donor was told from shared clones.

This clonotype was seen only a few times. The CDR3 DNA reads as TGTGCCAGCAGTTCAGGGGGACAGTTGAACACTGAAGCTTTCTTT. It codes for CASSSGGQLNTEAFF. The chain uses TRBV12-3 or TRBV12-4 and TRBJ1-1; TRBD1 aligns across 7 bases. This CDR3 has 15 amino acids. The trim removed 4 bases at V and 0 bases at J, leaving 5 bases unmatched.

A few counts support this clonotype. J is TRBJ2-7 and V is TRBV6-5, with a possible D match to TRBD1 (5 bases). The V gene lost 0 bases and the J gene lost 5 bases, with 14 bases spanning the gap. The germline CDR1 and CDR2 sequences are MNHEY and SVGAGI. The CDR3 loop spans 15 amino acids. As DNA, the CDR3 is TGTGCCAGCAGTTACTCGATCGACAGAGGCCACGAGCAGTACTTC. Protein product: CASSYSIDRGHEQYF.

This clonotype has a handful of counts. V and J are TRBV11-1 and TRBJ2-1, with 7 bases fitting TRBD2. CDR1 and CDR2 from the germline V gene are SGHAT and FQDESV (reference sequence). The CDR3 covers 19 residues. J gave up 3 bases and V 0 bases, and 14 bases lay outside the gene matches. CDR3 coding DNA: TGTGCCAGCAGCTTAGCGCGGGGAGGGCCCCCTGGGCGCTACAATGAGCAGTTCTTC. Protein: CASSLARGGPPGRYNEQFF.

The V and J genes are TRBV4-3 and TRBJ1-2, with D unclear. Germline assignment: CDR1 LGHNA and CDR2 YSLEER. This CDR3 has 16 amino acids. V was cut by 3 bases and J by 3 bases, with 17 bases left in between. Written as DNA, the CDR3 is TGCGCCAGCAGCCACCTGAACCGGCCCGGCGACTATGGCTACACCTTC. Translating gives CASSHLNRPGDYGYTF.

This clonotype appeared a few times. V is TRBV27 and J is TRBJ1-2; D remains ambiguous. CDR1 is MNHEY and CDR2 is SMNVEV in the germline V gene (reference sequence). The CDR3 length is 13 residues. V lost 4 bases and J 8 bases, leaving 14 bases between the germline ends. CDR3 protein: CASSSTVNGGYTF. CDR3 nucleotides: TGTGCCAGCAGTTCGACGGTGAATGGGGGCTACACCTTC.

The table lists this clonotype with a count of one. The CDR3 protein is CASSLGTGYAGELFF. The CDR3 DNA sequence: TGTGCCAGCAGTTTAGGGACAGGGTATGCCGGGGAGCTGTTTTTT. V is TRBV28 and J is TRBJ2-2; TRBD1 agrees at 9 bases. Germline loops: CDR1 MDHEN, CDR2 SYDVKM. V shed 2 bases, J shed 6 bases, and the junction held 4 bases outside the gene matches. The CDR3 loop spans 15 amino acids.

The J gene is TRBJ2-2, the V gene TRBV7-2, with 8 positions matching TRBD2. The V gene end was trimmed by 3 bases and the J gene end by 2 bases; junction bases not matched to a gene: 5. The germline V gene encodes CDR1 SGHTA and CDR2 FQGNSA. This CDR3 contains 16 residues. The chain's CDR3 is CASSFFVAGNTGELFF. CDR3 DNA sequence: TGTGCCAGCAGCTTTTTCGTAGCGGGAAACACCGGGGAGCTGTTTTTT.

V gene TRBV6-1 combines with J gene TRBJ1-2; a possible D gene is TRBD1 (5 bases). The V end lost 1 base, the J end lost 3 bases, and 12 bases lay between the germline ends. CDR3 length: 15 amino acids. Germline V lookup: CDR1 MNHNS, CDR2 SASEGT. This CDR3 reads CASSEGPWGDYGYTF. Here the CDR3 DNA reads TGTGCCAGCAGTGAAGGCCCGTGGGGGGACTATGGCTACACCTTC.

This clonotype has a handful of counts. V gene TRBV21-1 combines with J gene TRBJ2-1; TRBD1 is the table's D call, not checked against the DNA. TRBV21-1 constitutes a pseudogene. The CDR3 consists of 18 residues. CDR3 sequence: CASSKENLDRGPYNEQFF. The CDR3 region has the DNA TGTGCCAGCAGCAAAGAAAACCTCGACAGGGGGCCTTACAATGAGCAGTTCTTC.

The CDR3 DNA is TGCGCCAGCAGCCAGCGGATGGCCAGCCTCTACGAGCAGTACTTC. This translates into CASSQRMASLYEQYF. The J gene is TRBJ2-7, the V gene TRBV4-1; D remains ambiguous. V lost 3 bases and J lost 3, with 15 bases in between. This CDR3 has 15 residues. Germline CDR1 is MGHRA and CDR2 is YSYEKL.

This chain joins TRBV27 and TRBJ2-2, with D unclear. The CDR3 contains 15 residues. Germline V gene data show CDR1 as MNHEY and CDR2 as SMNVEV (reference sequence). Trimming left V 2 bases short and J 4 bases short, with 11 bases between. CDR3 in DNA: TGTGCCAGCAGTTTAAACCCTTTAGTCACCGGGGAGCTGTTTTTT. Protein sequence: CASSLNPLVTGELFF.

This clonotype was seen a handful of times. The V and J genes are TRBV5-1 and TRBJ2-7, with a possible D match to TRBD2 (6 bases). Trimming took 2 bases from V and 5 from J, leaving 11 bases between them. Germline values: CDR1 SGHRS, CDR2 YFSETQ. This CDR3 is built from 13 residues. The CDR3 DNA follows: TGCGCCAGCAGCTTCGGGAGTTCCGACGAGCAGTACTTC. Its protein is CASSFGSSDEQYF.

This clonotype was detected only a few times. This rearrangement joins TRBV7-9 to TRBJ2-1; 8 bases fit TRBD2. The CDR3 is 14 residues long. Germline loops: CDR1 SEHNR, CDR2 FQNEAQ (reference sequence). The V segment lost 3 bases and the J segment 9 bases; nucleotides outside the gene matches: 7. Here the CDR3 DNA reads TGTGCCAGCAGCTTTGAAGGACTAGCCCCTGAGCAGTTCTTC. It codes for CASSFEGLAPEQFF. The complete variable domain, with remaining parts taken from reference TRBV7-9 and TRBJ2-1, reads DTGVSQNPRHKITKRGQNVTFRCDPISEHNRLYWYRQTLGQGPEFLTYFQNEAQLEKSRLLSDRFSAERPKGSFSTLEIQRTEQGDSAMYLCASSFEGLAPEQFFGPGTRLTVL.

This clonotype was counted between two and nine times. The CDR3 DNA sequence: TGTGCCAGCAGCTCAACCCTTTTGCTTCTAGATGAGCAGTTCTTC. Its protein product is CASSSTLLLLDEQFF. The V gene is TRBV7-2, the J gene TRBJ2-1; D gene ambiguous. The germline CDR1 and CDR2 sequences are SGHTA and FQGNSA. Trimming took 4 bases from V and 8 from J, leaving 18 bases between them. The CDR3 has 15 amino acids.

V is TRBV5-1 and J is TRBJ2-5; a weak D match, TRBD1 (5 bases). This CDR3 region has 15 residues. Germline V gene lookup returns CDR1 SGHRS and CDR2 YFSETQ. Trimming stripped 2 bases from V and 3 bases from J, with 14 bases between. The CDR3 nucleotides read TGCGCCAGCAGCTTTAAAACGACAGAAGAAGAGACCCAGTACTTC. It yields the protein CASSFKTTEEETQYF.

This clonotype was observed at least ten times. The J gene is TRBJ1-2, the V gene TRBV10-3; 7 bases are a match to TRBD1. With 8 bases clipped from V and 0 bases from J, the junction kept 9 bases outside the gene matches. Germline loops: CDR1 ENHRY, CDR2 SYGVKD. This CDR3 region has 15 residues. CDR3: CAIRDRASANYGYTF. In DNA, the CDR3 is TGTGCCATCCGAGACAGGGCATCTGCTAACTATGGCTACACCTTC.

The sample holds a few counts of this clonotype. The V gene is TRBV5-1, the J gene TRBJ1-5; D remains ambiguous. Deletions cut 0 bases from V and 1 base from J, with 5 bases between. CDR3 length: 14 amino acids. Germline assignment: CDR1 SGHRS and CDR2 YFSETQ. The CDR3 loop is CASSLGESNQPQHF. In DNA form, the CDR3 reads TGCGCCAGCAGCTTGGGAGAAAGCAATCAGCCCCAGCATTTT.

This clonotype occurred a few times. The chain links TRBV7-3 to TRBJ2-1, with no clear D. The germline CDR1 and CDR2 sequences are SGHTA and FQGTGA. V lost 5 bases to trimming and J lost 4 bases, with 18 bases between them. CDR3 length: 16 amino acids. The CDR3 here is CASSPRAFGAYNEQFF. In nucleotides, the CDR3 is TGTGCCAGCAGCCCCCGCGCTTTCGGCGCTTACAATGAGCAGTTCTTC. Based on the CDR3 plus reference TRBV7-3 and TRBJ2-1, the full variable domain is GAGVSQTPSNKVTEKGKYVELRCDPISGHTALYWYRQSLGQGPEFLIYFQGTGAADDSGLPNDRFFAVRPEGSVSTLKIQRTERGDSAVYLCASSPRAFGAYNEQFFGPGTRLTVL.

This chain connects TRBV6-2 or TRBV6-3 to TRBJ1-1; the D is unclear. V lost 2 bases to trimming and J lost 8 bases, with 9 bases between them. CDR3 length: 12 amino acids. Germline V lookup: CDR1 MNHEY, CDR2 SVGEGT. This CDR3 reads CASSYRASEAFF. The CDR3 DNA follows: TGTGCCAGCAGTTACAGGGCTTCCGAAGCTTTCTTT.

The rearrangement uses TRBV6-2 or TRBV6-3 and TRBJ2-7; TRBD2 agrees at 8 bases. The CDR3 consists of 15 residues. V dropped 5 bases and J dropped 3; count of bases not matched to a gene: 9. Germline V gene sequence: CDR1 MNHEY, CDR2 SVGEGT. The CDR3 protein is CASSPPRTSSYEQYF. The CDR3 DNA is TGTGCCAGCAGTCCACCCCGGACTAGCAGCTACGAGCAGTACTTC.

This clonotype was seen only a few times. The rearrangement uses TRBV7-9 and TRBJ2-1, with a tentative D call TRBD2 (5 bases). This CDR3 comprises 16 residues. Germline CDR1 reads SEHNR; CDR2 reads FQNEAQ (reference sequence). V was clipped by 0 bases and J by 0 bases, with 9 bases between them. In DNA, the CDR3 is TGTGCCAGCAGCTTAGCTAGCGTGAGCTCCTACAATGAGCAGTTCTTC. Protein product: CASSLASVSSYNEQFF. The whole variable domain, remainder taken from reference TRBV7-9 and TRBJ2-1, is DTGVSQNPRHKITKRGQNVTFRCDPISEHNRLYWYRQTLGQGPEFLTYFQNEAQLEKSRLLSDRFSAERPKGSFSTLEIQRTEQGDSAMYLCASSLASVSSYNEQFFGPGTRLTVL.